These 18 T cell receptor beta chains were sequenced from one sample in a study of T cell repertoires in cytomegalovirus infection. TCRdb reprocessed the reads with MiXCR, giving one entry per CDR3 protein. Among roughly 700,000 distinct CDR3 sequences listed, roughly a third were seen once. No antigen has been assigned to these receptors. The sequenced sample was cultured PBMCs, obtained from culture after CMV antigen stimulation. Receptors were obtained from a human donor in good health (CMV status not recorded). Some clones in this sample may be carry-over from other donors' samples.

V and J are TRBV19 and TRBJ1-4, with a weak D call TRBD1 (5 bases). The CDR3 consists of 17 residues. Looked up from germline, CDR1 is LNHDA and CDR2 is SQIVND (reference sequence). V lost 6 bases, J lost 8 bases, and 25 bases lay in between. As DNA, the CDR3 is TGTGCCAGTAGACCGTGGTCGGGGACCGATCGGAAAGAAAAACTGTTTTTT. This translates into CASRPWSGTDRKEKLFF.

This clonotype was detected ten times or more. The rearrangement joins TRBV7-8 to TRBJ1-1, with TRBD1 identical over 7 bases. From germline, CDR1 is SGHVS and CDR2 FQNEAQ. The junction had 7 bases not matched to a gene; V was cut back by 2 bases and J by 4 bases. This CDR3 contains 15 residues. The CDR3 loop reads CASSLQGGFGTEAFF. The CDR3 DNA reads as TGTGCCAGCAGCTTACAGGGGGGTTTTGGCACTGAAGCTTTCTTT.

J is TRBJ1-5 and V is TRBV11-2; 7 bases match TRBD1. The V segment lost 5 bases and the J segment 4 bases; nucleotides outside the gene matches: 8. The CDR3 is 15 residues long. CDR1 and CDR2 (germline): SGHAT, FQNNGV. CDR3 nucleotide sequence: TGTGCCAGCAGCCCCTTGACGGGACAGAATCAGCCCCAGCATTTT. It codes for CASSPLTGQNQPQHF.

The chain employs TRBV30 and TRBJ1-5; D is ambiguous. The V and J ends lost 0 bases and 9 bases respectively, with 12 bases between them. The V gene's germline CDR1 is GTSNPN and CDR2 SVGIG (reference sequence). The CDR3 runs 13 residues. CDR3 sequence: CAWSVQRPGPQHF. The CDR3, as DNA: TGTGCCTGGAGTGTCCAAAGGCCGGGGCCCCAGCATTTT.

J is TRBJ1-2 and V is TRBV28; 8 bases are a match to TRBD1. This CDR3 spans 13 amino acids. With 3 bases clipped from V and 8 bases from J, the junction kept 5 bases outside the gene matches. CDR1 and CDR2 (germline): MDHEN, SYDVKM. CDR3 DNA sequence: TGTGCCAGCAGTTTCCAGGGGGCGAAGGGCTACACCTTC. It specifies CASSFQGAKGYTF.

In nucleotides, the CDR3 is TGTGCCAGCAGTTCCACCCTACTCGGGGGGAGCTACAATGAGCAGTTCTTC. Translation gives CASSSTLLGGSYNEQFF. V and J are TRBV12-3 or TRBV12-4 and TRBJ2-1; 7 bases fit TRBD2. The J segment lost 3 bases and the V segment lost 4 bases, leaving 12 bases of the junction unmatched. This CDR3 region has 17 residues.

The rearrangement joins TRBV7-2 to TRBJ2-7; TRBD1 might be the D (6 bases). This CDR3 comprises 14 residues. Germline CDR1 SGHTA, CDR2 FQGNSA. The ends were cut back, 2 bases at V and 2 bases at J, with 10 bases in the middle. CDR3 bases: TGTGCCAGCAGCTTACAGGGGTTCCCCTACGAGCAGTACTTC. This encodes CASSLQGFPYEQYF.

This clonotype was counted a few times. V usage is TRBV27 and J usage is TRBJ2-7; D unclear. This CDR3 is built from 8 residues. Between the trimmed V and J ends, which lost 8 bases and 9 bases, there was a span of 5 bases. Germline V gene sequence: CDR1 MNHEY, CDR2 SMNVEV (reference sequence). CDR3 region: CASDGQYF. The CDR3 DNA sequence: TGTGCCAGCGATGGGCAGTACTTC.

This clonotype was recorded many times. The chain couples TRBV4-1 to TRBJ2-7; 7 bases map to TRBD1. Germline V gene data show CDR1 as MGHRA and CDR2 as YSYEKL. The J segment lost 4 bases and the V segment lost 1 base, leaving 1 base of the junction unmatched. This CDR3 comprises 13 residues. CDR3 DNA: TGCGCCAGCAGCCAAGTACAGGGGTACGAGCAGTACTTC. It translates to CASSQVQGYEQYF.

The chain carries TRBV5-5 and TRBJ2-3; D remains ambiguous. V gave up 2 bases and J gave up 6 bases, with 10 bases separating them. This CDR3 comprises 13 residues. Germline CDR1 SGHKS, CDR2 YYEKEE (reference sequence). The DNA of the CDR3 is TGTGCCAGCAGCTTAAGTTTTTCGGATACGCAGTATTTT. Its translation is CASSLSFSDTQYF.

This clonotype was counted a few times. The chain has TRBV6-5 and TRBJ2-5; a possible D gene is TRBD2 (6 bases). The CDR3 is made up of 16 amino acids. The V end was cut by 6 bases, the J end by 4 bases, with 21 bases between. From germline, CDR1 is MNHEY and CDR2 SVGAGI. This CDR3 reads CASSTTGPWRGETQYF. The CDR3, as DNA: TGTGCCAGCAGCACCACCGGCCCCTGGAGGGGAGAGACCCAGTACTTC.

This clonotype was detected many times. This chain joins TRBV7-2 and TRBJ1-6; no reliable D call. Germline V CDR1 and CDR2: SGHTA, FQGNSA. Trimming shortened V by 1 base and J by 10 bases, and 8 bases separated the two germline ends. This CDR3 has 13 amino acids. The CDR3 region is CASSLVRESPLHF. In DNA form, the CDR3 reads TGTGCCAGCAGCTTAGTTCGGGAATCACCCCTCCACTTT.

This clonotype appeared a single time. The V gene is TRBV27, the J gene TRBJ1-1, with a possible D match to TRBD1 (5 bases). The length of the CDR3 is 13 residues. Trimming cost V 6 bases and J 4 bases, with 12 bases left between them. Germline lookup yields CDR1 MNHEY and CDR2 SMNVEV (reference sequence). This CDR3 reads CASSRVRATEAFF. CDR3 DNA sequence: TGTGCCAGCAGCCGAGTCAGGGCCACTGAAGCTTTCTTT.

This rearrangement joins TRBV5-1 to TRBJ2-3; a possible D gene is TRBD2 (5 bases). The CDR3 sequence is 16 residues long. Germline-derived CDR1 and CDR2 are SGHRS and YFSETQ. V was trimmed by 4 bases and J by 2 bases, leaving 17 bases between them. For the CDR3, the DNA is TGCGCCAGCAGCCGTTCCGACCGGGGAGACACAGATACGCAGTATTTT. Its protein is CASSRSDRGDTDTQYF. Full variable domain (outside the CDR3, taken from reference TRBV5-1 and TRBJ2-3): KAGVTQTPRYLIKTRGQQVTLSCSPISGHRSVSWYQQTPGQGLQFLFEYFSETQRNKGNFPGRFSGRQFSNSRSEMNVSTLELGDSALYLCASSRSDRGDTDTQYFGPGTRLTVL.

The chain employs TRBV4-1 and TRBJ1-2; D ambiguous. This CDR3 comprises 14 residues. V dropped 2 bases and J dropped 2 bases, with 9 bases sitting between them. Germline-derived CDR1 and CDR2 are MGHRA and YSYEKL. In DNA, the CDR3 is TGCGCCAGCAGCCAAATCAGGTCGAACTATGGCTACACCTTC. As protein: CASSQIRSNYGYTF.

The V gene is TRBV28, the J gene TRBJ2-7, with TRBD1 matching over 11 bases. The CDR3 runs to 16 residues. Germline loops: CDR1 MDHEN, CDR2 SYDVKM. Trimming at V came to 1 base and at J to 0 bases, leaving 2 bases not matched to a gene. Here the CDR3 DNA reads TGTGCCAGCAGTTTATTGGGACAGGGGGGCTCCTACGAGCAGTACTTC. It specifies CASSLLGQGGSYEQYF.

The table lists this clonotype with many counts. The chain couples TRBV7-2 to TRBJ2-1; 7 nucleotides agree with TRBD2. The V gene end was trimmed by 5 bases and the J gene end by 3 bases; junction bases not matched to a gene: 7. CDR3 length: 15 amino acids. Germline V gives CDR1 SGHTA, CDR2 FQGNSA. This CDR3 is CASSPSGGGYNEQFF. The CDR3 region has the DNA TGTGCCAGCAGCCCTAGTGGGGGGGGCTACAATGAGCAGTTCTTC.

The chain uses TRBV12-3 or TRBV12-4 and TRBJ1-1; D might be TRBD1 (6 bases). The CDR3 loop spans 15 amino acids. Trimming removed 6 bases at V and 0 bases at J, with 14 bases between. This CDR3 reads CASRGGQLMNTEAFF. For the CDR3, the DNA is TGTGCCAGCAGGGGAGGACAGCTCATGAACACTGAAGCTTTCTTT.